The TCR beta chain described here comes from a study of cytomegalovirus exposure and HLA in healthy donors. Study-level results: There were 160 or so TCR beta chains listed as cytomegalovirus-associated.

Germline values: CDR1 SGHTA, CDR2 FQGNSA. Trimming left V 0 bases short and J 7 bases short, with 10 bases between. The CDR3 spans 13 residues. The PCR contained 60 Vbeta and 13 Jbeta primers. Generated by immunoSEQ multiplex PCR, the TCRdb table keeps only in-frame clones and is missing some. In the table there are fewer than 110,000 clones, roughly 70% of which are singletons. As concerns this clone: As yet, its antigen is unknown.

The sequenced material came from PBMCs. This TCR was recovered from a woman in her 40s in good health and CMV-seropositive. The genes are TRBV7-2 and TRBJ2-7; no reliable D call. The CDR3 DNA reads as TGTGCCAGCAGCTTAGCTATACGGCGGGAGCAGTACTTC. This codes for CASSLAIRREQYF.